One sample yielded the 23 T cell receptor beta chains listed below, sequenced in a study of blood T cells in healthy people across ages. The second PCR ran roughly 6 to 11 cycles with a sample-barcoded 5' primer and J-beta primers. TCRdb processed the 5' RACE reads anew with MiXCR; each CDR3 protein has one entry. The repertoire has about 1.4 million distinct CDR3 sequences, approximately 59% of them found once; the top ten carry 6.5% to 8.5%. The specimen sequenced was blood. These receptors were obtained from a man aged 18 to 30 in good health.

The chain combines TRBV27 with TRBJ2-7, with a tentative D call TRBD1 (6 bases). Deletions cut 6 bases from V and 0 bases from J, with 9 bases between. The CDR3 extends over 13 amino acids. Germline values: CDR1 MNHEY, CDR2 SMNVEV (reference sequence). DNA for the CDR3: TGTGCCAGCAGCACAGGGCCCTCCTACGAGCAGTACTTC. Residues: CASSTGPSYEQYF.

This clonotype occurred a few times. This chain uses TRBV27 with TRBJ2-1; 16 bases align to TRBD2. CDR1 MNHEY and CDR2 SMNVEV come from the germline V gene (reference sequence). This CDR3 is 17 amino acids long. V was clipped by 5 bases and J by 9 bases; unmatched bases: 10. The CDR3 is CASSTTGLAGGWGEQFF. The CDR3 DNA is TGTGCCAGCAGTACTACGGGACTAGCGGGAGGGTGGGGTGAGCAGTTCTTC.

The chain carries TRBV20-1 and TRBJ2-7; D perhaps matches TRBD2 (5 bases). From germline, CDR1 is DFQATT and CDR2 SNEGSKA (reference sequence). The V end lost 3 bases, the J end lost 6 bases, and 18 bases lay between the germline ends. The CDR3 extends over 14 amino acids. CDR3 nucleotide sequence: TGCAGTGCTAGGTCGGACTTGGACCTCTCCGAGCAGTACTTC. Translated: CSARSDLDLSEQYF.

This clonotype was seen just once. The rearrangement links TRBV7-2 to TRBJ2-1, with a weak D call TRBD2 (6 bases). With 8 bases removed from V and 6 bases from J, the gap between germline ends came to 23 bases. The germline V gene encodes CDR1 SGHTA and CDR2 FQGNSA. The CDR3 is 16 amino acids. CDR3 DNA: TGTGCCAGCGGGAGGTGGGATACACGGTGGGGCAATGAGCAGTTCTTC. Protein: CASGRWDTRWGNEQFF.

V usage is TRBV7-8 and J usage is TRBJ2-3; 7 bases fit TRBD1. The CDR3 totals 17 residues. Trimming took 5 bases from V and 3 from J; bases not matched to a gene: 14. Looked up from germline, CDR1 is SGHVS and CDR2 is FQNEAQ. CDR3 protein: CASSPRQGPLKTDTQYF. The CDR3 region has the DNA TGTGCCAGCAGCCCAAGACAGGGCCCTTTAAAGACAGATACGCAGTATTTT.

This rearrangement joins TRBV20-1 to TRBJ2-3; TRBD2 matches at 10 bases. The CDR3 covers 16 residues. J was trimmed by 5 bases and V by 2 bases; bases with no gene match: 10. The germline V gene has CDR1 DFQATT and CDR2 SNEGSKA (reference sequence). This CDR3 reads CSARTLAGEKIDTQYF. The CDR3 bases are TGCAGTGCTAGAACCCTAGCGGGAGAAAAAATAGATACGCAGTATTTT.

The chain carries TRBV4-3 and TRBJ2-5; D uncertain. CDR3 length: 16 residues. Trimming pared 4 bases from V and 5 bases from J, leaving 20 bases between. From germline, CDR1 is LGHNA and CDR2 YSLEER. In DNA, the CDR3 is TGCGCCAGCAGCCTTAGACGGTCCAACGTAAGGGAGACCCAGTACTTC. Encoded protein: CASSLRRSNVRETQYF.

This clonotype was counted between two and nine times. V and J are TRBV4-1 and TRBJ2-5; 11 bases are a match to TRBD2. Trimming removed 0 bases from V and 4 bases from J; junction bases left unmatched: 1. Germline CDR1 reads MGHRA; CDR2 reads YSYEKL. The CDR3 spans 15 residues. The CDR3 protein is CASSQEGLAGETQYF. The DNA for the CDR3 is TGCGCCAGCAGCCAAGAAGGACTAGCGGGAGAGACCCAGTACTTC.

This clonotype was picked up a small number of times. The chain combines TRBV7-9 with TRBJ2-5, with 9 bases that match TRBD1. From germline, CDR1 is SEHNR and CDR2 FQNEAQ (reference sequence). The CDR3 spans 17 residues. V dropped 4 bases and J dropped 5; count of bases not matched to a gene: 14. In nucleotides, the CDR3 is TGTGCCAGCAGCTCCACCTCCGGGACAGGGCATTGGGAGACCCAGTACTTC. This sequence encodes CASSSTSGTGHWETQYF.

The J gene is TRBJ2-6, the V gene TRBV10-3; no clear D. The V gene's germline CDR1 is ENHRY and CDR2 SYGVKD. This CDR3 spans 18 amino acids. The V end lost 0 bases, the J end lost 0 bases, and 12 bases lay between the germline ends. In DNA, the CDR3 is TGTGCCATCAGTGAGTCACGTCAGGCAGGCTCTGGGGCCAACGTCCTGACTTTC. Encoded protein: CAISESRQAGSGANVLTF.

V is TRBV13 and J is TRBJ1-2; a weak D match, TRBD1 (5 bases). The V end was cut by 4 bases, the J end by 7 bases, with 13 bases between. The length of the CDR3 is 13 residues. Germline loops: CDR1 PRHDT, CDR2 FYEKMQ (reference sequence). In DNA form, the CDR3 reads TGTGCCAGCAGCTCCACAGGTAGTATTGGCTACACCTTC. Translating it yields CASSSTGSIGYTF.

This clonotype has just a few counts. This sequence joins TRBV5-1 and TRBJ1-1; D might be TRBD1 (6 bases). CDR1 and CDR2 (germline): SGHRS, YFSETQ. The CDR3 loop spans 14 amino acids. V was trimmed by 2 bases and J by 4 bases, leaving 12 bases between them. The CDR3 nucleotides read TGCGCCAGCAGCTTACAGGGAGACGGCACTGAAGCTTTCTTT. Amino acid sequence: CASSLQGDGTEAFF.

This clonotype has a handful of counts. The chain combines TRBV7-9 with TRBJ2-7; D is uncertain. Per the germline V gene, CDR1 is SEHNR and CDR2 is FQNEAQ (reference sequence). CDR3 length: 12 residues. V was cut by 1 base and J by 5 bases, with 6 bases left in between. The CDR3 sequence is CASSLVIDEQYF. The CDR3 nucleotides read TGTGCCAGCAGCTTAGTCATCGACGAGCAGTACTTC.

The CDR3 is CASSDEGGGQFF. The CDR3 DNA reads as TGTGCCAGCAGTGACGAGGGAGGAGGGCAGTTCTTC. This chain links TRBV6-4 with TRBJ2-1; perhaps TRBD2 as D (6 bases). The germline CDR1 and CDR2 sequences are MRHNA and SNTAGT. The CDR3 covers 12 residues. Trimming took 2 bases from V and 12 from J, leaving 11 bases between them.

V and J are TRBV4-1 and TRBJ1-1, with D unresolved. CDR1 MGHRA and CDR2 YSYEKL come from the germline V gene. The length of the CDR3 is 14 residues. Trimming pared 0 bases from V and 3 bases from J, leaving 8 bases between. The DNA of the CDR3 is TGCGCCAGCAGCCAAGACCGGCGATACACTGAAGCTTTCTTT. It is translated as CASSQDRRYTEAFF.

This clonotype was found once. The chain links TRBV4-1 to TRBJ2-1, with a possible D match to TRBD1 (6 bases). The CDR3 contains 17 residues. Per germline, CDR1 MGHRA and CDR2 YSYEKL. The V gene lost 5 bases and the J gene lost 3 bases, with 20 bases spanning the gap. CDR3 DNA: TGCGCCAGCAGCTTGAATGACAGGCAACTATACTACAATGAGCAGTTCTTC. Amino acids: CASSLNDRQLYYNEQFF.

This chain connects TRBV6-5 to TRBJ2-1, with 9 bases identical to TRBD2. CDR3 size: 19 residues. With 0 bases clipped from V and 2 bases from J, the junction kept 11 bases outside the gene matches. Germline V CDR1 and CDR2: MNHEY, SVGAGI. The CDR3: CASSYSISQRGAPYNEQFF. The CDR3 coding sequence is TGTGCCAGCAGTTACTCGATTTCCCAGCGGGGGGCTCCCTACAATGAGCAGTTCTTC.

The J gene is TRBJ2-1, the V gene TRBV9; 8 nucleotides match TRBD2. With 1 base clipped from V and 5 bases from J, the junction kept 11 bases outside the gene matches. The CDR3 has 17 amino acids. CDR1 and CDR2 from the germline V gene are SGDLS and YYNGEE. CDR3 DNA sequence: TGTGCCAGCAGCGTAAGCGGGGGCTCACCTCTGGACAATGAGCAGTTCTTC. It is translated as CASSVSGGSPLDNEQFF. The full variable domain, completed using reference TRBV9 and TRBJ2-1, is DSGVTQTPKHLITATGQRVTLRCSPRSGDLSVYWYQQSLDQGLQFLIQYYNGEERAKGNILERFSAQQFPDLHSELNLSSLELGDSALYFCASSVSGGSPLDNEQFFGPGTRLTVL.

This clonotype turned up a few times. The CDR3, as DNA: TGCAGTGCTAGAGGAGGGGTCGGCCAAGAGACCCAGTACTTC. It codes for CSARGGVGQETQYF. This chain joins TRBV20-1 and TRBJ2-5, with D perhaps matching TRBD1 or TRBD2 (5 bases each). This CDR3 has 14 residues. V dropped 1 base and J dropped 1 base, with 10 bases sitting between them. Germline CDR1 reads DFQATT; CDR2 reads SNEGSKA (reference sequence).

This clonotype was detected only once. J is TRBJ1-1 and V is TRBV27, with TRBD1 matching over 7 bases. Germline loops: CDR1 MNHEY, CDR2 SMNVEV (reference sequence). J lost 6 bases, V lost 3 bases, and 7 bases had no gene match. This CDR3 region has 14 residues. The CDR3: CASSFQGGSPEAFF. The CDR3 coding sequence is TGTGCCAGCAGTTTCCAGGGGGGATCCCCTGAAGCTTTCTTT.

This chain joins TRBV7-9 and TRBJ1-2; D not certain. The CDR3 extends over 13 amino acids. Deletions cut 3 bases from V and 4 bases from J, with 9 bases between. Per germline, CDR1 SEHNR and CDR2 FQNEAQ (reference sequence). CDR3 nucleotides: TGTGCCAGCAGCTTGAACAGTTTCTATGGCTACACCTTC. It translates to CASSLNSFYGYTF.

The chain carries TRBV27 and TRBJ1-6; D gene ambiguous. Trimming left V 5 bases short and J 10 bases short, with 9 bases between. The CDR3 is made up of 12 amino acids. Germline V gene data show CDR1 as MNHEY and CDR2 as SMNVEV (reference sequence). The CDR3 is CASSPYKSPLHF. CDR3 nucleotide sequence: TGTGCCAGCAGTCCCTACAAGTCACCCCTCCACTTT.

The chain carries TRBV29-1 and TRBJ2-5; 7 positions match TRBD1. This CDR3 has 13 residues. V dropped 1 base and J dropped 3; count of bases not matched to a gene: 2. Looked up from germline, CDR1 is SQVTM and CDR2 is ANQGSEA. DNA of the CDR3: TGCAGCGTTGAAGCCGACAGGGAAGAGACCCAGTACTTC. Translating gives CSVEADREETQYF.